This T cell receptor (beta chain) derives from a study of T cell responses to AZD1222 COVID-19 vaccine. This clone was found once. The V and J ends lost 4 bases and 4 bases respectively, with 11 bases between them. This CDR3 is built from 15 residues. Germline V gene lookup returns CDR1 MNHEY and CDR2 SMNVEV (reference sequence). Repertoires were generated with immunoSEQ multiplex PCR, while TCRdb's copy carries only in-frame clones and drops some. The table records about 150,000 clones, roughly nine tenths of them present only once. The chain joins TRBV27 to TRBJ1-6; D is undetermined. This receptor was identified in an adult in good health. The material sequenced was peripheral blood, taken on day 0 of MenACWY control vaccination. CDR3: CASSSRELYNSPLHF. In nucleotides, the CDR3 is TGTGCCAGCAGTTCCCGGGAGCTTTATAATTCACCCCTCCACTTT.